This TCR beta chain was found in a study of control samples from healthy donors and cancer patients. TCRdb's copy holds only in-frame clones and misses some; the assay was immunoSEQ multiplex PCR. Of about 220,000 clones listed, about 93% are singletons. V trimming: 4 bases; J trimming: 6 bases; junction bases outside the gene matches: 14. This CDR3 is built from 20 residues. Germline loops: CDR1 MGHRA, CDR2 YSYEKL. The sequenced sample consisted of blood. This receptor was taken from a man in his fifties or sixties in good health. The chain is built from TRBV4-1 and TRBJ2-2, with 16 bases fitting TRBD2. DNA for the CDR3: TGCGCCAGCAGCCTCAGACCGGGACTAGCGGGGGGGCTGCGGTCCGGGGAGCTGTTTTTT. Translated: CASSLRPGLAGGLRSGELFF.